Listed here are 20 T cell receptor beta chains from one sample, sequenced in a study of T cells of healthy individuals. One entry per CDR3 protein results from TCRdb running MiXCR on the 5' RACE reads. Altogether 41,000 or so distinct CDR3 sequences are present, approximately 4.9% being singletons, with the ten largest covering approximately 8.5%. The receptors derive from a human donor in good health.

At least ten counts were recorded for this clonotype. The chain uses TRBV4-1 and TRBJ2-5, with 16 bases aligning to TRBD2. J lost 5 bases, V lost 2 bases, and 2 bases had no gene match. There are 16 residues in the CDR3. Looked up from germline, CDR1 is MGHRA and CDR2 is YSYEKL. Here the CDR3 reads CASSQLGLAGGETQYF. CDR3 coding DNA: TGCGCCAGCAGCCAACTGGGACTAGCGGGAGGGGAGACCCAGTACTTC.

The sample holds many counts of this clonotype. The chain uses TRBV5-5 and TRBJ1-1; D is ambiguous. This CDR3 spans 13 amino acids. V was pared by 3 bases and J by 8 bases, with 14 bases between. Germline CDR1 SGHKS, CDR2 YYEKEE (reference sequence). CDR3 sequence: CASSWRAREEAFF. The DNA for the CDR3 is TGTGCCAGCAGCTGGAGGGCGCGGGAAGAAGCTTTCTTT.

This clonotype was seen more than once but under ten times. This chain joins TRBV7-2 and TRBJ1-5, with D perhaps TRBD1 (6 bases). The ends were cut back, 4 bases at V and 9 bases at J, with 16 bases in the middle. This CDR3 has 14 amino acids. Germline V gene lookup returns CDR1 SGHTA and CDR2 FQGNSA. CDR3 amino acids: CASSSHRDNGPQHF. The DNA for the CDR3 is TGTGCCAGCAGCTCCCACCGGGACAATGGGCCCCAGCATTTT.

The rearrangement links TRBV11-1 to TRBJ2-1; 8 bases match TRBD1. Germline V gives CDR1 SGHAT, CDR2 FQDESV (reference sequence). V shed 6 bases and J 7 bases; nucleotides not matched to a gene: 5. This CDR3 region has 13 residues. In DNA, the CDR3 is TGTGCCAGCAGTCAGGACAGGGTTAATGAGCAGTTCTTC. It encodes CASSQDRVNEQFF.

The J gene is TRBJ2-3, the V gene TRBV7-2; D remains unclear. The CDR3 consists of 13 residues. The V and J ends lost 1 base and 5 bases respectively, with 7 bases between them. The germline CDR1 and CDR2 sequences are SGHTA and FQGNSA. CDR3 loop: CASSLERVDTQYF. The CDR3 nucleotides read TGTGCCAGCAGCTTAGAACGAGTAGATACGCAGTATTTT.

Ten or more counts support this clonotype. V gene TRBV7-8 combines with J gene TRBJ1-1, with TRBD1 matching over 7 bases. CDR1 is SGHVS, CDR2 FQNEAQ, per germline. V shed 0 bases and J 0 bases; nucleotides not matched to a gene: 4. The CDR3 length is 16 residues. The CDR3 protein is CASSLAPTGLNTEAFF. In DNA, the CDR3 is TGTGCCAGCAGCTTAGCCCCGACAGGGTTGAACACTGAAGCTTTCTTT.

This clonotype was observed at least ten times. The CDR3 region is CASSLRGGLSTYEQYF. The CDR3 DNA reads TGTGCCAGCAGCTTAAGGGGGGGACTTTCCACCTACGAGCAGTACTTC. The rearrangement links TRBV7-6 to TRBJ2-7; D may be TRBD2 (7 bases). The germline V gene has CDR1 SGHVS and CDR2 FNYEAQ. The CDR3 totals 16 residues. Trimming removed 2 bases from V and 2 bases from J, with 16 bases in between.

This clonotype was counted ten times or more. The chain employs TRBV12-3 or TRBV12-4 and TRBJ2-2, with 10 bases that match TRBD1. Trimming removed 6 bases from V and 4 bases from J; junction bases left unmatched: 8. The CDR3 extends over 16 amino acids. CDR3: CASSAGQGGVTGELFF. The CDR3 nucleotides are TGTGCCAGCAGCGCCGGACAGGGGGGGGTCACCGGGGAGCTGTTTTTT.

This clonotype has only a few counts. The chain has TRBV7-8 and TRBJ1-4; D not certain. Germline lookup yields CDR1 SGHVS and CDR2 FQNEAQ. Trimming removed 1 base at V and 8 bases at J, with 20 bases between. The CDR3 loop spans 17 amino acids. The CDR3 is CASSLGKDGYPLEKLFF. The CDR3 nucleotides read TGTGCCAGCAGCTTAGGGAAAGACGGCTACCCCTTAGAAAAACTGTTTTTT.

This clonotype was counted ten times or more. CDR3 residues: CASSPPGSRLEQYF. The CDR3 nucleotides are TGCGCCAGCAGCCCCCCGGGGTCCCGTTTGGAGCAGTACTTC. The genes are TRBV5-1 and TRBJ2-7; tentatively, D is TRBD2 (5 bases). V was clipped by 4 bases and J by 7 bases, with 18 bases between them. Germline V gene sequence: CDR1 SGHRS, CDR2 YFSETQ. This CDR3 contains 14 residues.

This clonotype has at least ten counts. This chain uses TRBV28 with TRBJ1-1; D may be TRBD1 (6 bases). CDR1 is MDHEN, CDR2 SYDVKM, per germline. Trimming pared 1 base from V and 8 bases from J, leaving 8 bases between. The CDR3 extends over 12 amino acids. CDR3 protein: CASSLYRAEAFF. CDR3 DNA: TGTGCCAGCAGTTTATACAGGGCGGAAGCTTTCTTT.

The genes are TRBV7-9 and TRBJ2-2; 10 bases line up with TRBD2. Trimming took 5 bases from V and 2 from J; bases not matched to a gene: 11. This CDR3 comprises 18 residues. Germline loops: CDR1 SEHNR, CDR2 FQNEAQ (reference sequence). CDR3 in amino acids: CASSLPLAGGGNTGELFF. In DNA, the CDR3 is TGTGCCAGCAGCCTTCCTTTAGCGGGAGGCGGAAACACCGGGGAGCTGTTTTTT.

The chain links TRBV4-1 to TRBJ1-2; D is perhaps TRBD1 (5 bases). Germline V gives CDR1 MGHRA, CDR2 YSYEKL. Between the trimmed V and J ends, which lost 0 bases and 4 bases, there was a span of 15 bases. The CDR3 is 16 residues long. This CDR3 is CASSQDYRTGGYGYTF. In nucleotides, the CDR3 is TGCGCCAGCAGCCAAGATTACCGGACTGGGGGCTATGGCTACACCTTC.

This clonotype was observed at least ten times. The rearrangement links TRBV20-1 to TRBJ2-7; tentative D call: TRBD1 (6 bases). Between the trimmed V and J ends, which lost 5 bases and 4 bases, there was a span of 15 bases. This CDR3 contains 13 residues. Per the germline V gene, CDR1 is DFQATT and CDR2 is SNEGSKA (reference sequence). The CDR3 DNA follows: TGCAGTGCTCAAACAGGGATTTGGTACGAGCAGTACTTC. This sequence encodes CSAQTGIWYEQYF.

This chain connects TRBV12-3 or TRBV12-4 to TRBJ2-3; tentatively, D is TRBD1 (6 bases). This CDR3 comprises 15 residues. Trimming took off 6 bases at V and 0 bases at J, with 13 bases between the two ends. The CDR3 DNA is TGTGCCAGCAGACCTCCGACAGGTAGCACAGATACGCAGTATTTT. Protein sequence: CASRPPTGSTDTQYF.

This clonotype was recorded many times. The rearrangement uses TRBV7-2 and TRBJ1-2; D might be TRBD1 (6 bases). Per the germline V gene, CDR1 is SGHTA and CDR2 is FQGNSA. V shed 6 bases and J shed 5 bases, with 19 bases lying between them. This CDR3 has 15 amino acids. CDR3 DNA: TGTGCCAGCAGTCGGGGGGCGCCACAGATATATGGCTACACCTTC. It codes for CASSRGAPQIYGYTF. Full variable domain (missing parts from reference TRBV7-2 and TRBJ1-2): GAGVSQSPSNKVTEKGKDVELRCDPISGHTALYWYRQSLGQGLEFLIYFQGNSAPDKSGLPSDRFSAERTGGSVSTLTIQRTQQEDSAVYLCASSRGAPQIYGYTFGSGTRLTVV.

This clonotype was seen at least ten times. One end of the junction varies from germline; a read error may be responsible. CDR3 sequence reads: CASNGGLKTEAFF. In nucleotides, the CDR3 is TGCGCCAGCAACGGGGGCTTGAAAACTGAAGCTTTCTTT. The chain employs TRBV5-1 and TRBJ1-1, with D tentatively TRBD1 (6 bases). CDR3 size: 13 residues. Germline V CDR1 and CDR2: SGHRS, YFSETQ.

This clonotype has a count of ten or more. V usage is TRBV5-4 and J usage is TRBJ1-1; maybe TRBD1 (6 bases). V was trimmed by 1 base and J by 0 bases, leaving 7 bases between them. The germline gives CDR1 SGHNT, CDR2 YYREEE (reference sequence). CDR3 length: 14 amino acids. The CDR3 DNA reads TGTGCCAGCAGCTTGCGACAGGTGAACACTGAAGCTTTCTTT. It specifies CASSLRQVNTEAFF. Variable domain in full (rest from reference TRBV5-4 and TRBJ1-1): ETGVTQSPTHLIKTRGQQVTLRCSSQSGHNTVSWYQQALGQGPQFIFQYYREEENGRGNFPPRFSGLQFPNYSSELNVNALELDDSALYLCASSLRQVNTEAFFGQGTRLTVV.

This clonotype came up many times. V gene TRBV5-5 combines with J gene TRBJ2-7, with D perhaps being TRBD1 or TRBD2 (5 bases each). The CDR3 sequence is 16 residues long. V gave up 4 bases and J gave up 5 bases, with 22 bases separating them. Germline V CDR1 and CDR2: SGHKS, YYEKEE (reference sequence). This chain's CDR3 is CASSLYRSRDGNEQYF. DNA for the CDR3: TGTGCCAGCAGCCTATACCGGTCCCGGGACGGGAACGAGCAGTACTTC.

This clonotype was seen ten or more times. This chain connects TRBV5-1 to TRBJ2-7; TRBD2 matches at 12 bases. The CDR3 runs to 16 residues. V was clipped by 4 bases and J by 4 bases; unmatched bases: 9. The germline gives CDR1 SGHRS, CDR2 YFSETQ. The CDR3 DNA is TGCGCCAGCAGCCGCGGGACGACTAGCGGGAGATACGAGCAGTACTTC. It is translated as CASSRGTTSGRYEQYF.